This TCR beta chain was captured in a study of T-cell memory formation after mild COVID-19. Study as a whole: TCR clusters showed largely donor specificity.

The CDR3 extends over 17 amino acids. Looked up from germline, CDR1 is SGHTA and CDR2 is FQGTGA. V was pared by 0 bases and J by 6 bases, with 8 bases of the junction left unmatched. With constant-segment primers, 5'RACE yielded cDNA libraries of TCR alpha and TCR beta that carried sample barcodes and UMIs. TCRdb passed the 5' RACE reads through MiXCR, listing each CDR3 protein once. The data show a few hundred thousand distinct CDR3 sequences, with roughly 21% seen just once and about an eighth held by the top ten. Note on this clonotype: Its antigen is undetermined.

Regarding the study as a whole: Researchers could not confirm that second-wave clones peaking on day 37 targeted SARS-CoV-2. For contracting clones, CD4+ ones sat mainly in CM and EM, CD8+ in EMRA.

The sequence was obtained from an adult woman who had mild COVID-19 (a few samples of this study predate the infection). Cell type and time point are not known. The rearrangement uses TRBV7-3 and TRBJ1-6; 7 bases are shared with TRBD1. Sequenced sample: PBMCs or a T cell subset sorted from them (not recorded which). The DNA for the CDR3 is TGTGCCAGCAGCTTAACGGGAGGGGGCGATGGTAATTCACCCCTCCACTTT. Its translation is CASSLTGGGDGNSPLHF.